The 32 T cell receptor beta chains below come from one sample, sequenced in a study of T cells in Graves' hyperthyroidism and ophthalmopathy. Amplification targeted TCR beta CDR3 regions from RNA transcripts. HTBI primers were the set used in a first-round RT-PCR of the TCR CDR3. TCRdb passed the multiplex PCR reads through MiXCR, listing each CDR3 protein once. This table has hundreds of thousands of distinct CDR3 sequences, 15% to 20% appearing once. Material for sequencing was blood. The origin of the receptors is a woman in her 30s with Graves' hyperthyroidism.

About this clonotype: The missing conserved phenylalanine or tryptophan at the end of this CDR3 makes a read error likely. The CDR3 bases are TGTGCCAGCAGCCATGGGACCCAGGAATATGAGCAGTTCTCC. This translates into CASSHGTQEYEQFS. This rearrangement joins TRBV13 to TRBJ2-1, with D perhaps matching TRBD1 or TRBD2 (5 bases each). Per the germline V gene, CDR1 is PRHDT and CDR2 is FYEKMQ (reference sequence). This CDR3 comprises 14 residues. V was pared by 5 bases and J by 8 bases, with 16 bases between.

This clonotype was seen at least ten times. CDR3 coding DNA: TGTGCCAGCAACGGGCTCCAAGAGACCCAGTACTTC. It yields the protein CASNGLQETQYF. The chain uses TRBV28 and TRBJ2-5, with D uncertain. Germline lookup yields CDR1 MDHEN and CDR2 SYDVKM. The V end was cut by 7 bases, the J end by 1 base, with 7 bases between. The CDR3 sequence is 12 residues long.

The rearrangement links TRBV18 to TRBJ2-7; D is unclear. Germline V gives CDR1 KGHSH, CDR2 LQKENI. The CDR3 length is 15 residues. The ends were cut back, 1 base at V and 6 bases at J, with 16 bases in the middle. CDR3 region: CASSPRGSGIGEQYF. The CDR3 DNA follows: TGTGCCAGCTCACCACGCGGATCCGGAATAGGCGAGCAGTACTTC.

Of note for this clonotype: A much larger clone sits a single nucleotide away, making a read error possible. This rearrangement joins TRBV5-1 to TRBJ2-1; perhaps TRBD1 as D (5 bases). The end of the DNA aligns better with TRBJ2-7, so the J call may be wrong. In germline, CDR1 is SGHRS, CDR2 YFSETQ. This CDR3 has 14 amino acids. This CDR3 reads CASSSLPDNNEQYF. The CDR3 DNA is TGCGCCAGCAGTTCCCTCCCGGACAACAATGAGCAGTACTTC.

This clonotype has a handful of counts. The chain combines TRBV2 with TRBJ2-7; 10 bases are shared with TRBD2. Germline lookup yields CDR1 SNHLY and CDR2 FYNNEI. This CDR3 is built from 18 residues. With V trimmed by 6 bases and J by 4 bases, 18 bases remained unmatched. Here the CDR3 reads CASSRDPLYSGRGYEQYF. As DNA, the CDR3 is TGTGCCAGCAGCCGTGACCCTCTATACAGCGGGAGGGGGTACGAGCAGTACTTC.

This clonotype was observed at least ten times. The rearrangement links TRBV6-1 to TRBJ2-7; D might be TRBD1 (8 bases). There are 11 residues in the CDR3. V shed 8 bases and J shed 7 bases, with 12 bases lying between them. The germline gives CDR1 MNHNS, CDR2 SASEGT. The DNA of the CDR3 is TGTGCCAGCTACAGGGGGGGGGAGCAGTACTTC. This gives the protein CASYRGGEQYF.

This clonotype was counted ten times or more. CDR3 amino acids: CSARDRKREGLWNEQFF. As DNA, the CDR3 is TGCAGTGCTAGAGATCGTAAGCGGGAGGGCCTTTGGAATGAGCAGTTCTTC. V and J are TRBV20-1 and TRBJ2-1, with TRBD2 matching over 10 bases. Germline loops: CDR1 DFQATT, CDR2 SNEGSKA (reference sequence). V was pared by 0 bases and J by 7 bases, with 12 bases of the junction left unmatched. The CDR3 spans 17 residues.

This clonotype was counted ten times or more. The chain uses TRBV7-2 and TRBJ2-7; D remains ambiguous. Germline values: CDR1 SGHTA, CDR2 FQGNSA. The CDR3 covers 15 residues. V was clipped by 1 base and J by 0 bases, with 10 bases between them. The CDR3 spells CASSLGVGSSYEQYF. The CDR3 DNA follows: TGTGCCAGCAGCTTAGGGGTAGGAAGCTCCTACGAGCAGTACTTC. The whole variable domain, filled in from reference TRBV7-2 and TRBJ2-7, reads GAGVSQSPSNKVTEKGKDVELRCDPISGHTALYWYRQSLGQGLEFLIYFQGNSAPDKSGLPSDRFSAERTGGSVSTLTIQRTQQEDSAVYLCASSLGVGSSYEQYFGPGTRLTVT.

This clonotype showed up many times. The rearrangement joins TRBV30 to TRBJ1-4; 7 positions agree with TRBD1. V was clipped by 3 bases and J by 8 bases; unmatched bases: 6. Germline lookup yields CDR1 GTSNPN and CDR2 SVGIG (reference sequence). The CDR3 runs 13 residues. The CDR3 DNA is TGTGCCTGGAGCGGCAGGGGACAGGAAAAACTGTTTTTT. Amino acids: CAWSGRGQEKLFF.

This clonotype was recorded a few times. The rearrangement links TRBV7-2 to TRBJ2-5; 12 bases line up with TRBD2. V lost 4 bases, J lost 4 bases, and 13 bases stayed unmatched. Germline V gives CDR1 SGHTA, CDR2 FQGNSA. CDR3 length: 18 amino acids. CDR3 bases: TGTGCCAGCAGCTCCTACCCGAGACGACTAGCGGGAGTAGAGACCCAGTACTTC. This translates into CASSSYPRRLAGVETQYF. Full variable domain (rest looked up from reference TRBV7-2 and TRBJ2-5): GAGVSQSPSNKVTEKGKDVELRCDPISGHTALYWYRQSLGQGLEFLIYFQGNSAPDKSGLPSDRFSAERTGGSVSTLTIQRTQQEDSAVYLCASSSYPRRLAGVETQYFGPGTRLLVL.

The table lists this clonotype with a few counts. This chain joins TRBV20-1 and TRBJ2-7, with 10 bases matching TRBD2. The germline V gene has CDR1 DFQATT and CDR2 SNEGSKA (reference sequence). The CDR3 totals 15 residues. Trimming removed 1 base from V and 4 bases from J; junction bases left unmatched: 7. The CDR3 sequence: CSARGLAGVSYEQYF. The CDR3 DNA is TGCAGTGCTAGAGGTCTAGCGGGAGTTAGTTACGAGCAGTACTTC.

This clonotype occurred many times. This CDR3 reads CSARLGLAYNEQFF. For the CDR3, the DNA is TGCAGTGCTAGATTAGGACTAGCCTACAATGAGCAGTTCTTC. The chain is built from TRBV20-1 and TRBJ2-1; 7 bases are shared with TRBD2. Looked up from germline, CDR1 is DFQATT and CDR2 is SNEGSKA (reference sequence). The CDR3 covers 14 residues. After removal of 2 bases from V and 2 bases from J, the junction contained 3 bases not matched to a gene.

This clonotype was seen more than once but under ten times. The chain combines TRBV20-1 with TRBJ1-2; possibly TRBD1 for D (6 bases). This CDR3 has 12 residues. The germline V gene has CDR1 DFQATT and CDR2 SNEGSKA (reference sequence). V was pared by 6 bases and J by 3 bases, with 11 bases between. The CDR3, as DNA: TGCAGTGCATGGACAGACGACTATGGCTACACCTTC. Amino acids: CSAWTDDYGYTF.

In this sample, this clonotype turned up many times. V gene TRBV11-2 combines with J gene TRBJ1-4, with 12 bases fitting TRBD1. The ends lost 5 bases at V and 11 bases at J; junction bases unmatched: 9. CDR3 length: 15 amino acids. Per the germline V gene, CDR1 is SGHAT and CDR2 is FQNNGV. As DNA, the CDR3 is TGTGCCAGCAGCAACCCGGGACAGGGGGCGGAGAAACTGTTTTTT. It specifies CASSNPGQGAEKLFF.

V usage is TRBV6-1 and J usage is TRBJ2-7; 8 bases map to TRBD2. The junction had 9 bases not matched to a gene; V was cut back by 6 bases and J by 2 bases. There are 15 residues in the CDR3. Per germline, CDR1 MNHNS and CDR2 SASEGT. This CDR3 reads CASSLGATSAYEQYF. Here the CDR3 DNA reads TGTGCCAGCAGCCTCGGGGCGACTAGCGCCTACGAGCAGTACTTC.

Many counts were recorded for this clonotype. The V and J genes are TRBV6-2 or TRBV6-3 and TRBJ2-1, with D perhaps TRBD1 (5 bases). Trimming cost V 2 bases and J 5 bases, with 16 bases left between them. Germline-derived CDR1 and CDR2 are MNHEY and SVGEGT. This CDR3 comprises 16 residues. The CDR3 here is CASSYRLSTANNEQFF. CDR3 sequence (DNA): TGTGCCAGCAGTTACCGCCTTTCGACAGCAAACAATGAGCAGTTCTTC.

The chain joins TRBV6-5 to TRBJ1-3; 7 bases match TRBD1. V gave up 6 bases and J gave up 2 bases; unmatched junction bases: 7. This CDR3 is 15 amino acids long. Germline CDR1 and CDR2: MNHEY and SVGAGI. The CDR3 is CASRLEGGAGNTIYF. The CDR3 DNA sequence: TGTGCCAGCAGGCTGGAAGGGGGCGCTGGAAACACCATATATTTT.

In this sample, this clonotype turned up many times. The V gene is TRBV7-2, the J gene TRBJ2-3; 10 bases match TRBD2. The CDR3 runs to 17 residues. Germline CDR1 reads SGHTA; CDR2 reads FQGNSA. Unmatched junction bases numbered 8, after V lost 5 bases and J lost 0 bases. In DNA, the CDR3 is TGTGCCAGCAGCACCCGGACTAGCGGTTCTAGCACAGATACGCAGTATTTT. Residues: CASSTRTSGSSTDTQYF.

This clonotype was recorded at least ten times. V gene TRBV27 combines with J gene TRBJ2-7; perhaps TRBD2 as D (6 bases). The CDR3 length is 15 residues. V was trimmed by 6 bases and J by 3 bases, leaving 18 bases between them. Germline V gene data show CDR1 as MNHEY and CDR2 as SMNVEV (reference sequence). The CDR3 here is CASSRESGTFYEQYF. For the CDR3, the DNA is TGTGCCAGCAGCCGGGAGAGCGGAACTTTCTACGAGCAGTACTTC.

The rearrangement uses TRBV20-1 and TRBJ1-5; no clear D gene. The V and J ends lost 0 bases and 1 base respectively, with 13 bases between them. The CDR3 is 16 residues long. Germline V gives CDR1 DFQATT, CDR2 SNEGSKA (reference sequence). The CDR3 nucleotides read TGCAGTGCTAGAGATCAATCCCTAAAAAGCAATCAGCCCCAGCATTTT. This gives the protein CSARDQSLKSNQPQHF.

The sample holds many counts of this clonotype. The genes are TRBV10-3 and TRBJ2-1; D unclear. The CDR3 totals 11 residues. The V end lost 4 bases, the J end lost 7 bases, and 5 bases lay between the germline ends. Germline V lookup: CDR1 ENHRY, CDR2 SYGVKD. In nucleotides, the CDR3 is TGTGCCATCAGTGGCGCAAATGAGCAGTTCTTC. This gives the protein CAISGANEQFF.

The genes are TRBV6-1 and TRBJ1-3; D is possibly TRBD1 (5 bases). Germline V gene data show CDR1 as MNHNS and CDR2 as SASEGT. CDR3 length equals 14 residues. The V gene lost 6 bases and the J gene lost 2 bases, with 11 bases spanning the gap. The CDR3 DNA sequence: TGTGCCAGCAGCTTGACAGCTGCTGGAAACACCATATATTTT. Protein product: CASSLTAAGNTIYF.

The J gene is TRBJ2-2, the V gene TRBV7-2; 10 bases match TRBD2. V lost 5 bases, J lost 4 bases, and 13 bases stayed unmatched. The CDR3 extends over 18 amino acids. Germline V lookup: CDR1 SGHTA, CDR2 FQGNSA. The CDR3 loop is CASSNRRAGGPGTGELFF. The CDR3 DNA sequence: TGTGCCAGCAGCAATCGGAGAGCGGGAGGGCCGGGCACCGGGGAGCTGTTTTTT.

Worth noting for this clonotype: Given a much more abundant clone one base away, this may be a read error. The genes are TRBV20-1 and TRBJ2-1, with TRBD2 matching 9 bases. The J call may be incorrect, as the DNA end agrees better with TRBJ2-7. The CDR3 is made up of 17 amino acids. Germline V lookup: CDR1 DFQATT, CDR2 SNEGSKA (reference sequence). CDR3 amino acids: CSARGAGLAGEGNEQYF. The CDR3 DNA reads as TGCAGTGCTAGAGGTGCCGGGTTAGCGGGAGAGGGCAATGAGCAGTACTTC.

This clonotype turned up a few times. The chain carries TRBV28 and TRBJ1-4; D remains unclear. In germline, CDR1 is MDHEN, CDR2 SYDVKM. Between the trimmed V and J ends, which lost 6 bases and 7 bases, there was a span of 9 bases. The CDR3 runs to 12 residues. CDR3 nucleotide sequence: TGTGCCAGCAGCTTCGGTCTTGAAAAACTGTTTTTT. Its translation is CASSFGLEKLFF.

There are many counts of this clonotype. V and J are TRBV12-3 or TRBV12-4 and TRBJ2-7, with D unresolved. V lost 5 bases to trimming and J lost 0 bases, with 11 bases between them. The CDR3 contains 14 residues. The CDR3 DNA sequence: TGTGCCAGCAGTGAGGATGAGAGCTCCTACGAGCAGTACTTC. It specifies CASSEDESSYEQYF.

This clonotype showed up many times. This rearrangement joins TRBV29-1 to TRBJ2-7; 7 positions agree with TRBD1. The CDR3 consists of 12 residues. CDR1 is SQVTM and CDR2 is ANQGSEA in the germline V gene. The V gene end was trimmed by 3 bases and the J gene end by 5 bases; junction bases not matched to a gene: 4. CDR3: CSVDGQANEQYF. In nucleotides, the CDR3 is TGCAGCGTTGACGGACAGGCTAACGAGCAGTACTTC.

This clonotype was counted at least ten times. V and J are TRBV27 and TRBJ1-2, with D tentatively TRBD1 (6 bases). Between the trimmed V and J ends, which lost 5 bases and 5 bases, there was a span of 12 bases. Per germline, CDR1 MNHEY and CDR2 SMNVEV (reference sequence). The CDR3 length is 13 residues. The CDR3 sequence is CASSPHGQYGYTF. The CDR3, as DNA: TGTGCCAGCAGTCCCCACGGACAGTATGGCTACACCTTC.

This clonotype came up many times. The V call is TRBV27, the J call TRBJ2-4; 8 nucleotides align to TRBD2. Germline trimming cut 5 bases from V and 5 bases from J; bases unmatched to any gene: 8. The CDR3 has 15 residues. CDR1 is MNHEY, CDR2 SMNVEV, per germline (reference sequence). CDR3 loop: CASSPGGGLQNIQYF. In DNA, the CDR3 is TGTGCCAGCAGTCCCGGGGGGGGGCTGCAAAACATTCAGTACTTC.

The chain has TRBV14 and TRBJ1-1; D not resolved. Deletions cut 8 bases from V and 0 bases from J, with 7 bases between. CDR1 is SGHDN, CDR2 FVKESK, per germline. The CDR3 sequence is 12 residues long. The CDR3 DNA reads TGTGCCAGCGGGCAGATGAACACTGAAGCTTTCTTT. Its protein is CASGQMNTEAFF. The full variable domain, with the rest looked up from reference TRBV14 and TRBJ1-1, is EAGVTQFPSHSVIEKGQTVTLRCDPISGHDNLYWYRRVMGKEIKFLLHFVKESKQDESGMPNNRFLAERTGGTYSTLKVQPAELEDSGVYFCASGQMNTEAFFGQGTRLTVV.

V gene TRBV28 combines with J gene TRBJ1-2; D perhaps matches TRBD1 (5 bases). This CDR3 contains 13 residues. Deletions cut 2 bases from V and 8 bases from J, with 12 bases between. Per the germline V gene, CDR1 is MDHEN and CDR2 is SYDVKM. For the CDR3, the DNA is TGTGCCAGCAGTTTAGGGGCAGGGCGCGGCTACACCTTC. It translates to CASSLGAGRGYTF.

This clonotype has at least ten counts. The V call is TRBV20-1, the J call TRBJ1-6; D not certain. The CDR3 extends over 13 amino acids. CDR1 is DFQATT and CDR2 is SNEGSKA in the germline V gene (reference sequence). The V end was cut by 1 base, the J end by 8 bases, with 9 bases between. CDR3 sequence (DNA): TGCAGTGCTAGAGCGGCAGGTTATTCACCCCTCCACTTT. Residues: CSARAAGYSPLHF.